These T cell receptor beta chains were read from a single sample in a study of T cells in tuberculosis. Profiled with immunoSEQ multiplex PCR; TCRdb holds only in-frame clones, not every one. Of 88,000 or so clones in the sample, around 90% were seen once. The source material was CD1b-GMM tetramer-negative cells sorted from PBMCs. The origin of the receptors is an adult woman with latent tuberculosis. Each CDR3 is given with its conserved first and last residue. D genes are given only for firm matches. Not all rows give a size; the values are once, few, many and, for expanded clones, a class.

v_gene,d_gene,j_gene,abundance,CDR3nt,CDR3aa
TRBV5-6,TRBD2,TRBJ2-2,.,TGTGCCAGCAGCTTAGCGGGGGGGACCGGGGAGCTGTTTTTT,CASSLAGGTGELFF
TRBV11-3,TRBD1,TRBJ2-1,.,TGTGCCAGCAGCTTAGGGGACAGGGGCGGAAATGAGCAGTTCTTC,CASSLGDRGGNEQFF
TRBV5-4,TRBD2,TRBJ2-3,.,TGTGCCAGCAGCTTGGGGGCTAGCGGGCCCCTGGATACGCAGTATTTT,CASSLGASGPLDTQYF
TRBV4-1,TRBD2,TRBJ2-5,.,TGCGCCAGCGGGACTAGCGGGGAGACCCAGTACTTC,CASGTSGETQYF
TRBV7-9,.,TRBJ1-2,.,TGTGCCAGCAGCTTAGGACAGAGCTTCTATGGCTACACCTTC,CASSLGQSFYGYTF
TRBV4-3,.,TRBJ2-2,.,TGCGCCAGCAGCCAAGGAAGAGGGGGGGCCGGGGAGCTGTTTTTT,CASSQGRGGAGELFF
TRBV19,TRBD1,TRBJ2-7,.,TGTGCCAGTGCAATCGGGACAGTGACCTACGAGCAGTACTTC,CASAIGTVTYEQYF
TRBV6-5,TRBD2,TRBJ2-5,once,TGTGCCAGCAGTTACTATACTAGCGGGGGAGAGACCCAGTACTTC,CASSYYTSGGETQYF
TRBV7-2,TRBD1,TRBJ1-2,.,TGTGCCAGCAGCTTAGTTGGACAGGGGGACTATGGCTACACCTTC,CASSLVGQGDYGYTF
TRBV27,.,TRBJ1-5,.,TGTGCCAGCAGTTTACAGGGGTTAGGCAATCAGCCCCAGCATTTT,CASSLQGLGNQPQHF
TRBV19,.,TRBJ1-6,.,TGTGCCAGTAGTTCCGGGGGGTACGAAAATTCACCCCTCCACTTT,CASSSGGYENSPLHF
TRBV5-1,.,TRBJ1-1,.,TGCGCCAGCAGCTTGGAGTCTAGAGTGAACACTGAAGCTTTCTTT,CASSLESRVNTEAFF
TRBV15,.,TRBJ1-4,.,TGTGCCACCAGCAGACACAGTGGAAATGAAAAACTGTTTTTT,CATSRHSGNEKLFF
TRBV6-5,.,TRBJ2-3,.,TGTGCCAGCAGTCCGATCTACCCCGGGGCAGATACGCAGTATTTT,CASSPIYPGADTQYF
TRBV6-6,.,TRBJ2-7,once,TGTGCCAGCACCGGGTGGAGGACCGACTACGAGCAGTACTTC,CASTGWRTDYEQYF
TRBV13,TRBD1,TRBJ1-1,once,TGTGCCAGCAGCCGAAAACCGACAGGGGTCGTCACTGAAGCTTTCTTT,CASSRKPTGVVTEAFF
TRBV7-9,.,TRBJ1-6,.,TGTGCCAGCAGCTTAGGCCCACTCGGACAGACGAATTCACCCCTCCACTTT,CASSLGPLGQTNSPLHF
TRBV13,TRBD2,TRBJ2-5,.,TGTGCCAGCAGTAGAGGACTAGCGGGGGGCCAAGAGACCCAGTACTTC,CASSRGLAGGQETQYF
TRBV13,.,TRBJ2-5,.,TGTGCCAGCAGCCCGGCCCCCACAGGATGGGAGACCCAGTACTTC,CASSPAPTGWETQYF
TRBV5-6,TRBD1,TRBJ2-5,.,TGTGCCAGCAGCGGACGGACAGGGGAGACCCAGTACTTC,CASSGRTGETQYF
TRBV19,.,TRBJ2-5,.,TGTGCCAGTGGCCGGGGAGTTGGGCAGCAAGAGACCCAGTACTTC,CASGRGVGQQETQYF
TRBV5-1,.,TRBJ2-3,.,TGCGCCAGCAGCTTGGCTAAAGATACGCAGTATTTT,CASSLAKDTQYF
TRBV19,TRBD2,TRBJ2-1,.,TGTGCCAGTAGTTCCGAGCGGGGGGTCCTGAATGAGCAGTTCTTC,CASSSERGVLNEQFF
TRBV29-1,.,TRBJ1-3,once,TGCAGCGTTTTCTATTCTGGAAACACCATATATTTT,CSVFYSGNTIYF
TRBV9,.,TRBJ2-2,.,TGTGCCAGCAGCGTAAGGGAGGGGGGGGTCACCGGGGAGCTGTTTTTT,CASSVREGGVTGELFF
TRBV19,.,TRBJ1-4,.,TGTGCCGCCCGAACGGGGAGCCAGGGGCGGTTCCTTTTT,CAARTGSQGRFLF
TRBV30,TRBD1,TRBJ2-3,.,TGTGCCTCGGGACAGGGGATCACAGATACGCAGTATTTT,CASGQGITDTQYF
TRBV10-1,.,TRBJ1-2,.,TGCGCCAGCAGTGAATCGGGCTATGGCTACACCTTC,CASSESGYGYTF
TRBV7-9,.,TRBJ1-2,few,TGTGCCAGCAGCGCCTTGGGGGGGTACTACACCTTC,CASSALGGYYTF